This TCR beta chain emerged from a study of cytomegalovirus exposure and HLA in healthy donors. For the study at large: Inside one of the first data releases sat about 85 million unique TCRs taken from HLA-typed donors. Study-level findings and limits: As was reported, the HLA-A and HLA-B alleles of most subjects were accurately predicted from TCR beta sequences. Solely CMV serostatus was available to characterize immune exposure.

The germline V gene has CDR1 SGHDN and CDR2 FVKESK. This CDR3 has 14 amino acids. V lost 1 base, J lost 7 bases, and 10 bases lay in between. Donors had nominal health at sampling but likely had unrecorded immune exposures. With regard to this clone: Its target is not known.

Use of 60 Vbeta and 13 Jbeta primers characterized the PCR. Sequencing used immunoSEQ multiplex PCR; TCRdb keeps in-frame clones, though not all of them. The sample has around 110,000 clones. The receptor comes from a man aged 25 to 40 in good health and CMV-seronegative. The rearrangement links TRBV14 to TRBJ1-4; no clear D gene. The sequencing input was PBMCs. The chain's CDR3 is CASSQGGSGEKLFF. DNA for the CDR3: TGTGCCAGCAGCCAAGGAGGGTCGGGTGAAAAACTGTTTTTT.